The 8 T cell receptor beta chains listed next were all sequenced from one sample in a study of shared clonotypes between healthy human individuals. Cells designated naive CD8 were CD45RO-negative and were positively selected for CCR7, with terminally differentiated effector memory CD45RA+ cells excluded. Method: immunoSEQ multiplex PCR; TCRdb's copy keeps in-frame clones and lacks some. The sample holds about 2 million clones, about 95% seen once. Sequencing used naive CD8+ T cells sorted from blood. The receptors derive from a man aged 18 to 30 in good health.

The chain combines TRBV9 with TRBJ2-7, with a possible D match to TRBD2 (5 bases). The CDR3 runs to 14 residues. CDR1 is SGDLS, CDR2 YYNGEE, per germline. The V gene lost 4 bases and the J gene lost 6 bases, with 17 bases spanning the gap. The DNA of the CDR3 is TGTGCCAGCAGCCCCTTGAAAGTCCGGGGCGAGCAGTACTTC. This translates into CASSPLKVRGEQYF.

This clone was detected once. This chain joins TRBV21-1 and TRBJ2-7; TRBD2 reflects the table's D call only, with no check against the DNA. TRBV21-1 is a documented pseudogene. This CDR3 is 15 amino acids long. The CDR3 coding sequence is TGTGCCAGCAGCCGACTAGCGGGCCCCCCCAAAGAGCAGTACTTC. Translation gives CASSRLAGPPKEQYF.

V and J are TRBV30 and TRBJ1-6; D ambiguous. The CDR3 runs 14 residues. Between the trimmed V and J ends, which lost 5 bases and 4 bases, there was a span of 12 bases. In germline, CDR1 is GTSNPN, CDR2 SVGIG (reference sequence). CDR3 in DNA: TGTGCCTGGGCGGACCTTATTTATAATTCACCCCTCCACTTT. It encodes CAWADLIYNSPLHF.

CDR3 sequence: CASGEANSGNTIYF. The CDR3 DNA reads as TGTGCCAGCGGAGAGGCGAACTCTGGAAACACCATATATTTT. The J gene is TRBJ1-3, the V gene TRBV2; D not resolved. V was trimmed by 8 bases and J by 0 bases, leaving 11 bases between them. The CDR3 is 14 amino acids. The germline CDR1 and CDR2 sequences are SNHLY and FYNNEI.

This clone turned up a few times. The J gene is TRBJ1-6, the V gene TRBV6-6, with no clear D. V gave up 6 bases and J gave up 0 bases, with 12 bases separating them. This CDR3 region has 16 residues. Germline CDR1 reads MNHNY; CDR2 reads SVGAGI (reference sequence). CDR3 DNA: TGTGCCAGCAGCCCGCAATTCAGCTCCTATAATTCACCCCTCCACTTT. This encodes CASSPQFSSYNSPLHF.

Of note for this clone: The sample contains more than one DNA sequence encoding this CDR3. The rearrangement uses TRBV19 and TRBJ2-7; tentatively, D is TRBD2 (5 bases). The CDR3 sequence is 13 residues long. Trimming took 5 bases from V and 2 from J, leaving 10 bases between them. Looked up from germline, CDR1 is LNHDA and CDR2 is SQIVND (reference sequence). CDR3: CASSPGLTYEQYF. In nucleotides, the CDR3 is TGTGCCAGTAGTCCAGGACTGACCTACGAGCAGTACTTC.

The rearrangement uses TRBV20-1 and TRBJ2-7; the match to TRBD1 covers 7 bases. This CDR3 comprises 11 residues. Looked up from germline, CDR1 is DFQATT and CDR2 is SNEGSKA (reference sequence). Trimming at V came to 5 bases and at J to 6 bases, leaving 4 bases not matched to a gene. CDR3 nucleotides: TGCAGTGCTTCGACAGGGACCGAGCAGTACTTC. It codes for CSASTGTEQYF.

The V gene is TRBV5-1, the J gene TRBJ2-1; TRBD2 agrees at 13 bases. Unmatched junction bases numbered 7, after V lost 4 bases and J lost 0 bases. The CDR3 is 18 residues long. The germline gives CDR1 SGHRS, CDR2 YFSETQ. This chain's CDR3 is CASSPRLAGGSSYNEQFF. CDR3 coding DNA: TGCGCCAGCAGCCCTAGACTAGCGGGGGGAAGCTCCTACAATGAGCAGTTCTTC.